This TCR beta chain was recovered during a study of T cell responses to AZD1222 COVID-19 vaccine. Study results and limitations: There were vaccine-associated CD4 TCRs across spike, dominant at 160-218 and 743-854. Only a handful of AZD1222 recipients, six or seven in all, had baseline seropositivity. Repertoire samples came only from after the peak T cell response.

Repertoires were generated with immunoSEQ multiplex PCR, while TCRdb's copy carries only in-frame clones and drops some. Of 150,000 to 200,000 clones in the sample, approximately 92% were seen once. Of note for this clone: What it binds is unknown.

Germline CDR1 and CDR2: MNHEY and SVGAGI. The CDR3 length is 15 residues. Trimming at V came to 6 bases and at J to 3 bases, leaving 2 bases not matched to a gene. This TCR was recovered from an adult in good health. Source: peripheral blood, taken on day 0 of AZD1222 vaccination. The rearrangement links TRBV6-5 to TRBJ1-6; 10 bases align to TRBD1. The CDR3 is CASSRDRGYNSPLHF. Here the CDR3 DNA reads TGTGCCAGCAGCCGGGACAGGGGCTATAATTCACCCCTCCACTTT.